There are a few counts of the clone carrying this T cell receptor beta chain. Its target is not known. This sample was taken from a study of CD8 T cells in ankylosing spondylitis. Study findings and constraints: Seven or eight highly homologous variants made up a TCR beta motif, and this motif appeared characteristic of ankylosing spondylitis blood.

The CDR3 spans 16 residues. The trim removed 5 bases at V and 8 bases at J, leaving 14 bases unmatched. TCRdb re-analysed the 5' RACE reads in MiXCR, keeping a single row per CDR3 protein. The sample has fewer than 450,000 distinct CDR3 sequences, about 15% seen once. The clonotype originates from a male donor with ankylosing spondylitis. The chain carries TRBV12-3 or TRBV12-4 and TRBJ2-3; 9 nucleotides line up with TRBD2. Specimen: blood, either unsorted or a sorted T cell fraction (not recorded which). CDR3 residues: CASSPGLATKAGTQYF. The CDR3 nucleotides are TGTGCCAGCAGTCCGGGACTAGCAACAAAGGCTGGTACGCAGTATTTT.